This TCR beta chain is drawn from a study of cytomegalovirus exposure and HLA in healthy donors. General study findings and limits: TCR beta V- and J-gene trimming was later associated with a missense DCLRE1C variant. Within a later analysis, the majority of CMV-associated TCR beta chains appeared HLA-restricted. HLA alleles showed associations with roughly 17,000 TCR beta sequences in a later analysis, at a 0.05 false discovery rate.

60 Vbeta and 13 Jbeta primers were used in PCR. TCRdb keeps only in-frame clones here, not all; method: immunoSEQ multiplex PCR. This sample carries about 180,000 clones, roughly 80% of them seen once, and the ten largest clones take approximately 5.1%. About this clone itself: Antigen specificity is unknown.

The material sequenced was PBMCs. The TCR was taken from a man aged 35-49 years in good health and CMV-seronegative.

CDR3 region: CASRAPGLASYEQYF. The CDR3 DNA is TGTGCCAGTAGAGCCCCGGGACTAGCGTCATACGAGCAGTACTTC. The genes are TRBV19 and TRBJ2-7; 10 bases agree with TRBD2. The CDR3 length is 15 residues. V trimming: 6 bases; J trimming: 4 bases; junction bases outside the gene matches: 9. Germline V CDR1 and CDR2: LNHDA, SQIVND (reference sequence).